These 27 T cell receptor beta chains share one sample of origin, sequenced in a study of cytomegalovirus exposure and HLA in healthy donors. The study ran its PCR with 60 Vbeta and 13 Jbeta primers. Libraries were prepared by immunoSEQ multiplex PCR; TCRdb keeps only in-frame clonotypes and omits some of them. The table has just over 65,000 clones, 81% seen once. The sequenced sample consisted of PBMCs. The source is a human donor in good health.

This clone has a handful of counts. The genes are TRBV28 and TRBJ1-5, with D perhaps matching TRBD1 (6 bases). V dropped 5 bases and J dropped 3 bases, with 11 bases sitting between them. Germline V gene sequence: CDR1 MDHEN, CDR2 SYDVKM. The CDR3 extends over 14 amino acids. CDR3 DNA sequence: TGTGCCAGCAGTCCCACAGGGTTCAATCAGCCCCAGCATTTT. This translates into CASSPTGFNQPQHF.

The J gene is TRBJ2-5, the V gene TRBV19; 10 positions match TRBD2. Germline assignment: CDR1 LNHDA and CDR2 SQIVND (reference sequence). This CDR3 is 16 amino acids long. The V segment lost 2 bases and the J segment 2 bases; nucleotides outside the gene matches: 5. The CDR3 loop is CASSIRASGGQETQYF. The DNA for the CDR3 is TGTGCCAGTAGTATACGCGCTAGCGGGGGTCAAGAGACCCAGTACTTC.

The chain uses TRBV6-1 and TRBJ1-6, with a tentative D call TRBD1 (6 bases). V dropped 4 bases and J dropped 0 bases, with 16 bases sitting between them. Looked up from germline, CDR1 is MNHNS and CDR2 is SASEGT. The CDR3 contains 18 residues. The chain's CDR3 is CASSATITGSSYNSPLHF. The CDR3 nucleotides are TGTGCCAGCAGTGCGACCATAACAGGGAGCTCCTATAATTCACCCCTCCACTTT.

The J gene is TRBJ2-5, the V gene TRBV7-9; 8 bases align to TRBD2. The DNA end favors TRBJ2-7, so the J call may be wrong. Germline V gives CDR1 SEHNR, CDR2 FQNEAQ (reference sequence). The CDR3 is made up of 15 amino acids. The CDR3 DNA reads TGTGCCAGCAGCTTAGGCTCGGGAGGGAACTACGAGCAGTACTTC. Translated, it gives CASSLGSGGNYEQYF.

This chain uses TRBV29-1 with TRBJ1-2; D call uncertain. The CDR3 consists of 12 residues. V lost 6 bases and J 4 bases, leaving 12 bases between the germline ends. CDR1 and CDR2 from the germline V gene are SQVTM and ANQGSEA. CDR3 nucleotide sequence: TGCAGCGTGGCAACAGATATCTATGGCTACACCTTC. Its translation: CSVATDIYGYTF. Supplemented by reference TRBV29-1 and TRBJ1-2, the full variable domain reads SAVISQKPSRDICQRGTSLTIQCQVDSQVTMMFWYRQQPGQSLTLIATANQGSEATYESGFVIDKFPISRPNLTFSTLTVSNMSPEDSSIYLCSVATDIYGYTFGSGTRLTVV.

The chain has TRBV18 and TRBJ1-2; 7 nucleotides match TRBD1. CDR3 length: 17 residues. Germline CDR1 KGHSH, CDR2 LQKENI. V trimming: 2 bases; J trimming: 4 bases; junction bases outside the gene matches: 13. In nucleotides, the CDR3 is TGTGCCAGCTCACCAATCGTAAGGGCAGGGGGTGTCTATGGCTACACCTTC. It encodes CASSPIVRAGGVYGYTF.

The rearrangement links TRBV7-3 to TRBJ1-1; D not certain. The CDR3 contains 13 residues. Per the germline V gene, CDR1 is SGHTA and CDR2 is FQGTGA. V was cut by 6 bases and J by 1 base, with 9 bases left in between. This CDR3 reads CASSLRWNTEAFF. In DNA form, the CDR3 reads TGTGCCAGCAGTCTCCGGTGGAACACTGAAGCTTTCTTT.

This clone showed up just a few times. This chain connects TRBV6-8 to TRBJ2-7; weak D call: TRBD2 (6 bases). CDR1 and CDR2 (germline): MNHGY, SAAAGT. Trimming cost V 7 bases and J 2 bases, with 15 bases left between them. This CDR3 is built from 14 residues. The CDR3 protein is CASTAGFFAYEQYF. CDR3 sequence (DNA): TGTGCCAGCACCGCGGGGTTCTTCGCCTACGAGCAGTACTTC.

Concerning this clone itself: The junction differs from germline at one of its ends, possibly a read error. The rearrangement uses TRBV30 and TRBJ1-2; maybe TRBD1 (5 bases). Germline-derived CDR1 and CDR2 are GTSNPN and SVGIG (reference sequence). The CDR3 is 12 residues long. The CDR3 sequence is CAWSVGQRGYPF. CDR3 in DNA: TGTGCCTGGAGTGTGGGTCAGCGGGGCTACCCCTTC. The full variable domain, completed using reference TRBV30 and TRBJ1-2, is SQTIHQWPATLVQPVGSPLSLECTVEGTSNPNLYWYRQAAGRGLQLLFYSVGIGQISSEVPQNLSASRPQDRQFILSSKKLLLSDSGFYLCAWSVGQRGYPFGSGTRLTVV.

CDR3 loop: CASSPFDRGSNQPQHF. The CDR3 DNA sequence: TGTGCCAGCAGCCCTTTCGACAGGGGGAGCAATCAGCCCCAGCATTTT. The chain carries TRBV27 and TRBJ1-5; the match to TRBD1 covers 9 bases. The V segment lost 6 bases and the J segment 1 base; nucleotides outside the gene matches: 7. The CDR3 is 16 amino acids. Germline V gives CDR1 MNHEY, CDR2 SMNVEV (reference sequence).

CDR3: CASRRDRGLEAFF. The CDR3 region has the DNA TGTGCCAGCAGGCGGGACAGGGGGCTTGAGGCTTTCTTT. The chain employs TRBV27 and TRBJ1-1; 12 nucleotides line up with TRBD1. CDR3 length: 13 residues. J lost 11 bases, V lost 6 bases, and 7 bases had no gene match. Germline V gene sequence: CDR1 MNHEY, CDR2 SMNVEV (reference sequence).

The chain carries TRBV5-1 and TRBJ1-5, with TRBD1 identical over 7 bases. Germline V CDR1 and CDR2: SGHRS, YFSETQ. J gave up 5 bases and V 5 bases, and 13 bases lay outside the gene matches. The CDR3 is 16 residues long. CDR3 protein: CASRREPGQFYQPQHF. The CDR3 DNA is TGCGCCAGCAGGCGTGAACCGGGACAGTTTTATCAGCCCCAGCATTTT. The full variable domain, in which reference TRBV5-1 and TRBJ1-5 provide the parts outside the CDR3, is KAGVTQTPRYLIKTRGQQVTLSCSPISGHRSVSWYQQTPGQGLQFLFEYFSETQRNKGNFPGRFSGRQFSNSRSEMNVSTLELGDSALYLCASRREPGQFYQPQHFGDGTRLSIL.

This clone was seen once. This rearrangement joins TRBV6-6 to TRBJ2-1; 11 nucleotides match TRBD1. CDR3 length: 13 amino acids. The V gene end was trimmed by 6 bases and the J gene end by 15 bases; junction bases not matched to a gene: 10. Germline V gene data show CDR1 as MNHNY and CDR2 as SVGAGI (reference sequence). CDR3 loop: CASRGTGGARWFF. For the CDR3, the DNA is TGTGCCAGCAGAGGGACAGGGGGGGCTAGGTGGTTCTTC.

The chain employs TRBV9 and TRBJ2-5; 8 bases match TRBD2. The CDR3 is 14 residues long. V dropped 4 bases and J dropped 4; count of bases not matched to a gene: 6. The germline V gene has CDR1 SGDLS and CDR2 YYNGEE. Here the CDR3 DNA reads TGTGCCAGCAGCCTTAGTCTAGCGGGAGAGACCCAGTACTTC. Residues: CASSLSLAGETQYF.

The chain couples TRBV9 to TRBJ1-6; D perhaps matches TRBD1 (6 bases). This CDR3 is built from 14 residues. Germline lookup yields CDR1 SGDLS and CDR2 YYNGEE. V lost 0 bases to trimming and J lost 10 bases, with 11 bases between them. CDR3 sequence: CASSVAQGKSPLHF. The CDR3 bases are TGTGCCAGCAGCGTAGCACAGGGTAAATCACCCCTCCACTTT.

V is TRBV5-1 and J is TRBJ2-7, with 12 nucleotides matching TRBD1. The CDR3 contains 14 residues. Trimming cost V 4 bases and J 5 bases; bases outside gene matches: 4. Germline V gives CDR1 SGHRS, CDR2 YFSETQ. For the CDR3, the DNA is TGCGCCAGCAGCCACGGGACAGGGGGCGACGAGCAGTACTTC. Encoded protein: CASSHGTGGDEQYF.

CDR3 DNA: TGTGCCAGCAGCTTAGGCCGGGGACAGCTTTTATACTACACCTTC. It codes for CASSLGRGQLLYYTF. V usage is TRBV7-2 and J usage is TRBJ1-2; 7 bases map to TRBD1. Germline assignment: CDR1 SGHTA and CDR2 FQGNSA. The CDR3 has 15 amino acids. After removal of 1 base from V and 10 bases from J, the junction contained 12 bases not matched to a gene.

The chain joins TRBV27 to TRBJ2-7, with 7 bases that match TRBD1. The CDR3 is 12 residues long. Germline CDR1 MNHEY, CDR2 SMNVEV (reference sequence). The CDR3 is CATSRGNRDYYF. CDR3 DNA sequence: TGTGCGACCAGCAGGGGGAACAGGGATTATTACTTC.

This chain uses TRBV9 with TRBJ2-3, with TRBD1 identical over 8 bases. The germline V gene encodes CDR1 SGDLS and CDR2 YYNGEE. CDR3 length equals 17 residues. The J segment lost 0 bases and the V segment lost 3 bases, leaving 9 bases of the junction unmatched. The CDR3 reads CASSARQGIVSTDTQYF. For the CDR3, the DNA is TGTGCCAGCAGCGCTAGACAGGGGATAGTCAGCACAGATACGCAGTATTTT.

For this clone: Additional DNA sequences in this sample encode the identical CDR3. This rearrangement joins TRBV18 to TRBJ1-6; no clear D gene. The germline CDR1 and CDR2 sequences are KGHSH and LQKENI. CDR3 length equals 16 residues. V was trimmed by 1 base and J by 0 bases, leaving 7 bases between them. In nucleotides, the CDR3 is TGTGCCAGCTCACCACGCCTTAGCTCCTATAATTCACCCCTCCACTTT. Amino acid sequence: CASSPRLSSYNSPLHF.

The chain links TRBV27 to TRBJ2-3; a weak D match, TRBD2 (5 bases). The ends were cut back, 7 bases at V and 3 bases at J, with 26 bases in the middle. In germline, CDR1 is MNHEY, CDR2 SMNVEV (reference sequence). The CDR3 runs to 18 residues. The CDR3 here is CASNTRWGEKGGTDTQYF. The CDR3 bases are TGTGCCAGCAATACGAGGTGGGGAGAAAAGGGTGGTACAGATACGCAGTATTTT.

The V and J genes are TRBV9 and TRBJ2-1; 9 bases fit TRBD1. The CDR3 contains 14 residues. Germline values: CDR1 SGDLS, CDR2 YYNGEE. J lost 7 bases, V lost 4 bases, and 6 bases had no gene match. CDR3: CASSPGTGRNEQFF. The CDR3 nucleotides are TGTGCCAGCAGCCCAGGGACAGGGAGGAATGAGCAGTTCTTC.

The V gene is TRBV10-3, the J gene TRBJ1-2; a weak D match, TRBD1 (6 bases). Germline CDR1 ENHRY, CDR2 SYGVKD. Trimming took off 3 bases at V and 4 bases at J, with 12 bases between the two ends. This CDR3 contains 14 residues. In DNA form, the CDR3 reads TGTGCCATCAGTGAACTCACAGGGAGCTATGGCTACACCTTC. Translation gives CAISELTGSYGYTF.

This sequence joins TRBV27 and TRBJ2-7, with 9 bases that match TRBD2. V trimming: 6 bases; J trimming: 8 bases; junction bases outside the gene matches: 8. Per the germline V gene, CDR1 is MNHEY and CDR2 is SMNVEV (reference sequence). The CDR3 consists of 13 residues. In DNA, the CDR3 is TGTGCCAGCAGCGTTAGCGGGGGCCCTCAGCAGTACTTC. Amino acids: CASSVSGGPQQYF.

This clone showed up just a few times. The chain employs TRBV30 and TRBJ2-5; TRBD1 matches 8 bases. Germline V gives CDR1 GTSNPN, CDR2 SVGIG (reference sequence). This CDR3 contains 13 residues. The V gene end was trimmed by 8 bases and the J gene end by 7 bases; junction bases not matched to a gene: 12. This CDR3 is CARTHPGTGTQYF. CDR3 in DNA: TGTGCCAGGACCCACCCGGGGACAGGGACCCAGTACTTC.

This chain links TRBV4-3 with TRBJ1-6; TRBD1 aligns across 7 bases. V trimming: 0 bases; J trimming: 8 bases; junction bases outside the gene matches: 13. This CDR3 has 18 amino acids. Germline V CDR1 and CDR2: LGHNA, YSLEER. This chain's CDR3 is CASSQDYRGTPWDSPLHF. Written as DNA, the CDR3 is TGCGCCAGCAGCCAAGACTACAGGGGAACCCCGTGGGATTCACCCCTCCACTTT.

This clone came up a few times. The chain combines TRBV5-1 with TRBJ2-7; 9 bases fit TRBD1. Per germline, CDR1 SGHRS and CDR2 YFSETQ. This CDR3 region has 14 residues. The V and J ends lost 7 bases and 3 bases, in that order; junction bases with no gene match: 8. The CDR3 coding sequence is TGCGCCAGCTCACTCGGACAGGGGCTCTACGAGCAGTACTTC. It is translated as CASSLGQGLYEQYF.